Listed below are T cell receptor beta chains from one sample, sequenced in a study of CD8+CD57+ T cells in acquired aplastic anemia. TCRdb redid the calling of the reads with MiXCR, one entry per CDR3 protein. The sample yields more than 250,000 distinct CDR3 sequences, 50% to 70% seen once. Sequenced: sorted CD4+, CD8+, or CD8+CD57+ T cells (not recorded which) from PBMCs. The receptors shown here come from a human donor with severe aplastic anemia or a healthy control (not recorded which). Both conserved end residues are part of each CDR3. D genes are given only for firm matches. Rows give clone size only sometimes, using once, few, many, or a class for an expanded clone.

D gene: -; J gene: TRBJ2-7; clone size: -; V gene: TRBV20-1; CDR3 protein: CSAPPTGTYEQYF; CDR3 DNA: TGCAGTGCCCCACCGACAGGTACCTACGAGCAGTACTTC
D gene: -; J gene: TRBJ1-5; clone size: -; V gene: TRBV19; CDR3 protein: CTTQGFTGNQPQHF; CDR3 DNA: TGTACCACCCAGGGATTTACGGGAAATCAGCCCCAGCATTTT
D gene: -; J gene: TRBJ1-1; clone size: -; V gene: TRBV7-4; CDR3 protein: CAIIGRLNTEAFF; CDR3 DNA: TGTGCCATCATCGGGCGACTGAACACTGAAGCTTTCTTT
D gene: -; J gene: TRBJ2-1; clone size: -; V gene: TRBV10-2; CDR3 protein: CASSVASPYNEQFF; CDR3 DNA: TGCGCCAGCAGTGTAGCGTCCCCCTACAATGAGCAGTTCTTC
D gene: -; J gene: TRBJ1-2; clone size: -; V gene: TRBV6-5; CDR3 protein: CASSTGDGYTF; CDR3 DNA: TGTGCCAGCAGCACCGGAGATGGCTACACCTTC
D gene: -; J gene: TRBJ2-1; clone size: many; V gene: TRBV20-1; CDR3 protein: CSAGDGASYNEQFF; CDR3 DNA: TGCAGTGCGGGTGATGGGGCGTCCTACAATGAGCAGTTCTTC
D gene: -; J gene: TRBJ2-5; clone size: many; V gene: TRBV5-6; CDR3 protein: CASSLVGPRVQETQYF; CDR3 DNA: TGTGCCAGCAGCTTGGTGGGGCCCCGGGTCCAAGAGACCCAGTACTTC
D gene: TRBD2; J gene: TRBJ2-1; clone size: -; V gene: TRBV7-2; CDR3 protein: CASSDDQREGRRHEQFF; CDR3 DNA: TGTGCCAGCAGCGATGACCAGCGGGAGGGCCGTCGACATGAGCAGTTCTTC
D gene: -; J gene: TRBJ2-3; clone size: -; V gene: TRBV11-3; CDR3 protein: CASRYRGGHTDTQYF; CDR3 DNA: TGTGCCAGCAGGTACAGGGGGGGACACACAGATACGCAGTATTTT
D gene: -; J gene: TRBJ2-7; clone size: few; V gene: TRBV24-1; CDR3 protein: CATSDSGEGDYEQYF; CDR3 DNA: TGTGCCACCAGTGATTCCGGAGAAGGGGACTACGAGCAGTACTTC
D gene: TRBD1; J gene: TRBJ1-2; clone size: many; V gene: TRBV20-1; CDR3 protein: CSAPRTGAEDYGYTF; CDR3 DNA: TGCAGTGCCCCCCGGACAGGGGCCGAGGACTATGGCTACACCTTC
D gene: TRBD2; J gene: TRBJ2-7; clone size: -; V gene: TRBV11-2; CDR3 protein: CASSSLVGLAGANEQYF; CDR3 DNA: TGTGCCAGCAGCTCACTAGTAGGACTAGCGGGAGCAAACGAGCAGTACTTC
D gene: -; J gene: TRBJ2-7; clone size: -; V gene: TRBV11-3; CDR3 protein: CASSSLQGIVGYEQYF; CDR3 DNA: TGTGCCAGCAGCTCCTTACAGGGAATCGTTGGTTACGAGCAGTACTTC
D gene: TRBD1; J gene: TRBJ1-2; clone size: -; V gene: TRBV7-3; CDR3 protein: CASSQGTGDGYTF; CDR3 DNA: TGTGCCAGCAGCCAGGGGACAGGGGATGGCTACACCTTC
D gene: -; J gene: TRBJ1-2; clone size: -; V gene: TRBV29-1; CDR3 protein: CSASRGDNYGYTF; CDR3 DNA: TGCAGCGCCTCCAGAGGGGACAACTATGGCTACACCTTC
D gene: TRBD2; J gene: TRBJ2-7; clone size: once; V gene: TRBV20-1; CDR3 protein: CSARIPGLAAYEQYF; CDR3 DNA: TGCAGTGCGAGGATACCGGGACTAGCGGCCTACGAGCAGTACTTC
D gene: -; J gene: TRBJ2-7; clone size: many; V gene: TRBV7-9; CDR3 protein: CASSFYSTYEQYF; CDR3 DNA: TGTGCCAGCAGCTTCTACAGCACCTACGAGCAGTACTTC
D gene: -; J gene: TRBJ2-3; clone size: -; V gene: TRBV5-6; CDR3 protein: CASSLAGEEYF; CDR3 DNA: TGTGCCAGCAGCTTGGCAGGGGAGGAGTATTTT
D gene: TRBD1; J gene: TRBJ2-3; clone size: -; V gene: TRBV5-4; CDR3 protein: CASSGDRGGKAFTDTQYF; CDR3 DNA: TGTGCCAGCAGCGGAGACAGGGGGGGTAAGGCCTTCACAGATACGCAGTATTTT
D gene: TRBD2; J gene: TRBJ2-5; clone size: -; V gene: TRBV7-3; CDR3 protein: CASSLHPGLAGEGETQYF; CDR3 DNA: TGTGCCAGCAGCCTCCATCCGGGACTAGCGGGGGAAGGAGAGACCCAGTACTTC
D gene: -; J gene: TRBJ2-3; clone size: many; V gene: TRBV5-1; CDR3 protein: CASRGGILTDTQYF; CDR3 DNA: TGCGCCAGCAGAGGGGGGATACTCACAGATACGCAGTATTTT
D gene: -; J gene: TRBJ2-3; clone size: many; V gene: TRBV7-3; CDR3 protein: CASSFGSTDTQYF; CDR3 DNA: TGTGCCAGCAGCTTCGGCAGCACAGATACGCAGTATTTT
D gene: -; J gene: TRBJ1-1; clone size: -; V gene: TRBV7-3; CDR3 protein: CASSYDRDLEAFF; CDR3 DNA: TGTGCCAGCAGCTACGATCGGGATCTTGAAGCTTTCTTT
D gene: -; J gene: TRBJ2-3; clone size: -; V gene: TRBV20-1; CDR3 protein: CSARLATSTDTQYF; CDR3 DNA: TGCAGTGCTAGACTAGCGACTAGCACAGATACGCAGTATTTT
D gene: -; J gene: TRBJ1-5; clone size: -; V gene: TRBV11-2; CDR3 protein: CASSLASSISNQPQHF; CDR3 DNA: TGTGCCAGCAGCTTAGCGTCGAGCATTAGCAATCAGCCCCAGCATTTT
D gene: TRBD2; J gene: TRBJ2-1; clone size: -; V gene: TRBV7-8; CDR3 protein: CASSLVPGLGGGEQFF; CDR3 DNA: TGTGCCAGCAGCTTAGTGCCAGGGTTGGGGGGGGGTGAGCAGTTCTTC
D gene: TRBD2; J gene: TRBJ2-7; clone size: -; V gene: TRBV7-9; CDR3 protein: CASSHSGANEQYF; CDR3 DNA: TGTGCCAGCAGTCATAGCGGGGCCAACGAGCAGTACTTC
D gene: -; J gene: TRBJ1-1; clone size: many; V gene: TRBV20-1; CDR3 protein: CSARDQGKLSEAFF; CDR3 DNA: TGCAGTGCTAGAGATCAAGGCAAGCTTTCTGAAGCTTTCTTT
D gene: -; J gene: TRBJ2-3; clone size: -; V gene: TRBV29-1; CDR3 protein: CSVEPGGTDTQYF; CDR3 DNA: TGCAGCGTTGAACCGGGGGGCACAGATACGCAGTATTTT
D gene: TRBD2; J gene: TRBJ2-1; clone size: once; V gene: TRBV19; CDR3 protein: CASSMAGGTYNEQFF; CDR3 DNA: TGTGCCAGTAGTATGGCGGGGGGTACCTACAATGAGCAGTTCTTC
D gene: -; J gene: TRBJ1-2; clone size: -; V gene: TRBV7-9; CDR3 protein: CASSPPGAGTSGYTF; CDR3 DNA: TGTGCCAGCAGCCCCCCGGGGGCAGGGACAAGTGGCTACACCTTC
D gene: -; J gene: TRBJ1-2; clone size: many; V gene: TRBV7-9; CDR3 protein: CASSFRQGYGYTF; CDR3 DNA: TGTGCCAGCAGCTTCAGGCAGGGCTATGGCTACACCTTC
D gene: TRBD1; J gene: TRBJ2-7; clone size: few; V gene: TRBV5-1; CDR3 protein: CASSPHLGQSYEQYF; CDR3 DNA: TGCGCCAGCAGCCCACACCTGGGACAGTCCTACGAGCAGTACTTC
D gene: -; J gene: TRBJ2-7; clone size: -; V gene: TRBV18; CDR3 protein: CASSGSESSYEQYF; CDR3 DNA: TGTGCCAGCTCAGGTTCAGAGAGCTCCTACGAGCAGTACTTC
D gene: TRBD1; J gene: TRBJ1-1; clone size: many; V gene: TRBV6-5; CDR3 protein: CASRRGQVSTEAFF; CDR3 DNA: TGTGCCAGCAGACGCGGACAGGTCTCAACTGAAGCTTTCTTT
D gene: -; J gene: TRBJ1-1; clone size: -; V gene: TRBV7-2; CDR3 protein: CASSLSLDTEAFF; CDR3 DNA: TGTGCCAGCAGCTTATCCTTGGACACTGAAGCTTTCTTT
D gene: TRBD2; J gene: TRBJ2-5; clone size: -; V gene: TRBV2; CDR3 protein: CASGGGEETQYF; CDR3 DNA: TGTGCCAGTGGGGGGGGGGAAGAGACCCAGTACTTC
D gene: -; J gene: TRBJ2-5; clone size: -; V gene: TRBV20-1; CDR3 protein: CSARDPRVETQYF; CDR3 DNA: TGCAGTGCTAGAGATCCAAGGGTAGAGACCCAGTACTTC
D gene: -; J gene: TRBJ1-5; clone size: many; V gene: TRBV9; CDR3 protein: CASSVDVSEPQHF; CDR3 DNA: TGTGCCAGCAGCGTAGACGTAAGCGAGCCCCAGCATTTT
D gene: TRBD1; J gene: TRBJ2-1; clone size: -; V gene: TRBV10-3; CDR3 protein: CASRTGGNEQFF; CDR3 DNA: TGTGCCAGCCGGACAGGGGGCAATGAGCAGTTCTTC
D gene: -; J gene: TRBJ2-3; clone size: -; V gene: TRBV2; CDR3 protein: CASSVPRTSSTDTQYF; CDR3 DNA: TGTGCCAGCAGTGTACCCCGGACCAGCTCCACAGATACGCAGTATTTT
D gene: -; J gene: TRBJ2-5; clone size: -; V gene: TRBV24-1; CDR3 protein: CATSDDSDKEKETQYF; CDR3 DNA: TGTGCCACCAGTGATGACAGTGATAAAGAGAAAGAGACCCAGTACTTC
D gene: TRBD1; J gene: TRBJ2-2; clone size: -; V gene: TRBV24-1; CDR3 protein: CATSDGTGRLGELFF; CDR3 DNA: TGTGCCACCAGTGATGGGACAGGGCGTCTAGGGGAGCTGTTTTTT
D gene: TRBD1; J gene: TRBJ1-1; clone size: -; V gene: TRBV20-1; CDR3 protein: CSALTGGATEAFF; CDR3 DNA: TGCAGCGCGTTGACAGGGGGCGCCACTGAAGCTTTCTTT
D gene: -; J gene: TRBJ2-3; clone size: -; V gene: TRBV20-1; CDR3 protein: CSAWTLTDTQYF; CDR3 DNA: TGCAGTGCTTGGACTCTCACAGATACGCAGTATTTT
D gene: -; J gene: TRBJ1-1; clone size: -; V gene: TRBV7-9; CDR3 protein: CASSPTEMNTEAFF; CDR3 DNA: TGTGCCAGCAGCCCGACAGAAATGAACACTGAAGCTTTCTTT
D gene: -; J gene: TRBJ2-5; clone size: few; V gene: TRBV25-1; CDR3 protein: CASSEDSEETQYF; CDR3 DNA: TGTGCCAGCAGTGAAGACAGCGAAGAGACCCAGTACTTC
D gene: -; J gene: TRBJ2-3; clone size: -; V gene: TRBV20-1; CDR3 protein: CSARDPAGESTDTQYF; CDR3 DNA: TGCAGTGCTAGAGATCCTGCAGGGGAATCCACAGATACGCAGTATTTT
D gene: -; J gene: TRBJ2-2; clone size: -; V gene: TRBV7-3; CDR3 protein: CASSFGANTGELFF; CDR3 DNA: TGTGCCAGCAGCTTCGGAGCAAACACCGGGGAGCTGTTTTTT
D gene: -; J gene: TRBJ2-5; clone size: -; V gene: TRBV24-1; CDR3 protein: CATSDSHQETQYF; CDR3 DNA: TGTGCCACCAGTGACAGCCACCAAGAGACCCAGTACTTC
D gene: -; J gene: TRBJ2-2; clone size: -; V gene: TRBV6-5; CDR3 protein: CASSYGANTGELFF; CDR3 DNA: TGTGCCAGCAGTTACGGAGCGAACACCGGGGAGCTGTTTTTT
D gene: -; J gene: TRBJ1-4; clone size: -; V gene: TRBV7-2; CDR3 protein: CASSRGAGEKLFF; CDR3 DNA: TGTGCCAGCAGCCGGGGGGCAGGCGAAAAACTGTTTTTT
D gene: -; J gene: TRBJ2-7; clone size: -; V gene: TRBV7-8; CDR3 protein: CASSLEPRLAYEQYF; CDR3 DNA: TGTGCCAGCAGCTTAGAGCCCAGGCTGGCGTACGAGCAGTACTTC
D gene: -; J gene: TRBJ2-7; clone size: once; V gene: TRBV7-2; CDR3 protein: CASSYHPRDWSSFEQYF; CDR3 DNA: TGTGCCAGCAGCTACCACCCCCGGGACTGGTCCTCCTTCGAGCAGTACTTC
D gene: -; J gene: TRBJ1-3; clone size: many; V gene: TRBV7-6; CDR3 protein: CASSLGDTGNTIYF; CDR3 DNA: TGTGCCAGCAGCTTAGGGGACACGGGAAACACCATATATTTT
D gene: TRBD2; J gene: TRBJ2-7; clone size: -; V gene: TRBV9; CDR3 protein: CASTQWREGYEQYF; CDR3 DNA: TGTGCCAGCACCCAGTGGCGGGAGGGGTACGAGCAGTACTTC